Sequencing of this T cell receptor beta chain was carried out in a study of control samples from healthy donors and cancer patients. The repertoire was sequenced with immunoSEQ multiplex PCR; TCRdb's copy has only in-frame clones and lacks some. This table has about 58,000 clones, roughly 86% appearing once. The CDR3 has 14 amino acids. V gave up 1 base and J gave up 4 bases, with 10 bases separating them. The V gene's germline CDR1 is LGHNA and CDR2 YNFKEQ. The V gene is TRBV4-2, the J gene TRBJ1-2; D is unresolved. Sequencing used PBMCs. This sequence was found in a woman in her sixties or seventies with lung cancer. This CDR3 is CASSQAKGTYGYTF. The DNA of the CDR3 is TGTGCCAGCAGCCAAGCGAAGGGAACCTATGGCTACACCTTC.